The rows below give T cell receptor beta chains drawn from one sample of a study of chronic HIV infection and antiretroviral therapy. Using its own MiXCR run on the 5' RACE reads, TCRdb lists one record per CDR3 protein. The sample includes 40,000 to 50,000 distinct CDR3 sequences, about 18% of them seen just once. The sequenced material came from peripheral blood. The receptors derive from an adult who had HIV and had not received antiretroviral therapy, or was an uninfected healthy control (not recorded which). Each CDR3 is given with its conserved first and last residue. The D gene is left open where the match is weak. Size tells how often a clone was seen (once, few, many) or the class of an expanded clone, and some rows leave it out.

clone_size j_call v_call d_call cdr3_length cdr3_nt cdr3_aa
few TRBJ2-7 TRBV20-1 . 16 TGCAGTGCTAGAGACCCTGGCCGGGACCCAGCCTACGAGCAGTACTTC CSARDPGRDPAYEQYF
. TRBJ2-7 TRBV29-1 . 12 TGCAGCGCGGGGGCGGAGGCCTACGAGCAGTACTTC CSAGAEAYEQYF
few TRBJ2-7 TRBV27 . 16 TGTGCCAGCAGTTTCAGAAGCGTCTCAACCTCCTACGAGCAGTACTTC CASSFRSVSTSYEQYF
few TRBJ1-1 TRBV5-6 . 14 TGTGCCAGCAGCATCAGGGTATTTGGGACTGAAGCTTTCTTT CASSIRVFGTEAFF
. TRBJ1-4 TRBV28 . 14 TGTGCCAGCAGTTTCTCAGGGAGCAGGGGAAAACTGTTTTTT CASSFSGSRGKLFF
few TRBJ2-3 TRBV5-1 TRBD2 16 TGCGCCAGCAGCGTAGGACTAGCGGGAAGCACAGATACGCAGTATTTT CASSVGLAGSTDTQYF
few TRBJ2-7 TRBV6-5 TRBD1 15 TGTGCCAGCAGCCTTCAGGGGGCGGGGTACTACGAGCAGTACTTC CASSLQGAGYYEQYF
. TRBJ2-3 TRBV9 TRBD1 15 TGTGCCAGCAGCGGCAGCGGACAGGCCACAGATACGCAGTATTTT CASSGSGQATDTQYF
. TRBJ2-5 TRBV7-3 . 13 TGTGCCAGCAGCTTAGCGGGAATCACGCGATTGTACTTC CASSLAGITRLYF
. TRBJ2-3 TRBV5-1 TRBD2 15 TGCGCCAGCAGCGTGACTAGCGGGAATGCAGATACGCAGTATTTT CASSVTSGNADTQYF
. TRBJ2-7 TRBV28 TRBD2 16 TGTGCCAGCAGTTTGCCTAGCGGGATAAACCCCTACGAGCAGTACTTC CASSLPSGINPYEQYF
. TRBJ2-3 TRBV20-1 TRBD2 15 TGCAGTGCTAGTCCTAGCGGGGGCCCCACAGATACGCAGTATTTT CSASPSGGPTDTQYF
. TRBJ2-1 TRBV27 . 15 TGTGCCAGCAGTTTATCCCCTGAGGGGAGTGGTGAGCAGTTCTTC CASSLSPEGSGEQFF
few TRBJ2-2 TRBV28 . 17 TGTGCCAGCATGCAATTACGGGGACTCGCAAGATCCGGGGAGCTGTTTTTT CASMQLRGLARSGELFF
. TRBJ2-4 TRBV6-1 TRBD1 16 TGTACCAGCATCGGGGGACAGGGGGTAGCCAAAAACATTCAGTACTTC CTSIGGQGVAKNIQYF
. TRBJ1-5 TRBV4-1 . 14 TGCGCCAGCAGCTCCCCGGGCAGAGGGCAGCCCCAGCATTTT CASSSPGRGQPQHF
. TRBJ2-5 TRBV29-1 TRBD2 14 TGCAGCGTGGGGGTAGCGGGAAAAAAAGAGACCCAGTACTTC CSVGVAGKKETQYF
few TRBJ2-7 TRBV7-2 TRBD2 13 TGTGCCAGCAACAAGAGGGAGCGGGAGATCCCGTACTTC CASNKREREIPYF
few TRBJ2-5 TRBV5-1 TRBD2 17 TGCGCCAGCAGGGACGGATGGGGACTAGCGGCACAAGAGACCCAGTACTTC CASRDGWGLAAQETQYF
. TRBJ1-3 TRBV7-9 . 15 TGTGCCAGCAGCTCCCCGAGCCGCTCTGGAAACACCATATATTTT CASSSPSRSGNTIYF
. TRBJ1-2 TRBV5-1 . 12 TGCGCCAGCAGCTTGGCCACTTTCCCCCTCGCCTTC CASSLATFPLAF
. TRBJ1-1 TRBV4-1 . 14 TGCGCCAGCAGCCCCTCGTGGCAGAACACTGAAGCTTTCTTT CASSPSWQNTEAFF
few TRBJ1-2 TRBV2 . 13 TGTGCCAGCAGTCGACAGGAGGCGAATGGCTACACCTTC CASSRQEANGYTF
few TRBJ2-2 TRBV2 TRBD2 17 TGTGCCAGCAGTGATTCTCGACTAGCGGGGAACACCGGGGAGCTGTTTTTT CASSDSRLAGNTGELFF
. TRBJ2-3 TRBV29-1 TRBD1 16 TGCAGCGTTGAAGATCTCGAGGGACAGGTGACAGATACGCAGTATTTT CSVEDLEGQVTDTQYF
. TRBJ1-5 TRBV2 . 17 TGTGCCAGCAGTGAGGCGTGGGGGTGGACGGGCGATCAGCCCCAGCATTTT CASSEAWGWTGDQPQHF
few TRBJ2-3 TRBV9 . 15 TGTGCCAGCAGCCCCGGAGGGCGGAGTACAGATACGCAGTATTTT CASSPGGRSTDTQYF
. TRBJ2-7 TRBV20-1 . 14 TGCAGTGCTAGAGTCCTGACGGGTTACTACGAGCAGTACTTC CSARVLTGYYEQYF
medium-sized TRBJ2-2 TRBV6-5 . 14 TGTGCCAGCAGTTCCCGGTGGAACACCGGGGAGCTGTTTTTT CASSSRWNTGELFF
. TRBJ1-2 TRBV29-1 TRBD1 13 TGCAGCGTTGAGGCAACAGGGGCTTATGGCTACACCTTC CSVEATGAYGYTF
few TRBJ1-2 TRBV20-1 . 12 TGCAGTGCTACAGGGAACTTTTATGGCTACACCTTC CSATGNFYGYTF
. TRBJ2-7 TRBV7-9 . 11 TGTGCCAGCAGCACAAACGGGGGGCCCCGGTTC CASSTNGGPRF